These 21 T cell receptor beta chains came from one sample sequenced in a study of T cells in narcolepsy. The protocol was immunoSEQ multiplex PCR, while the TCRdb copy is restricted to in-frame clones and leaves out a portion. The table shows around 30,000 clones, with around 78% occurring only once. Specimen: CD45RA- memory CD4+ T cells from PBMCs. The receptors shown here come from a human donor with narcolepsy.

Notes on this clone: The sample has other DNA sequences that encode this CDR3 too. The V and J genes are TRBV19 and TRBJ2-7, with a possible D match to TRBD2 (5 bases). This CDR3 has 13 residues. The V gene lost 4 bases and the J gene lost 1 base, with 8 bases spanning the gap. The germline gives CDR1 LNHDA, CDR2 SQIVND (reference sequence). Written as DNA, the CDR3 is TGTGCCAGTAGTAGCGGGCCGTCCTACGAGCAGTACTTC. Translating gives CASSSGPSYEQYF.

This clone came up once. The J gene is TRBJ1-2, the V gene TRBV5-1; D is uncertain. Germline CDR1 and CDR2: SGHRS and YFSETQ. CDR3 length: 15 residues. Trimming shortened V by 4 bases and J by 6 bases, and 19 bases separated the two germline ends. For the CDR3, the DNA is TGCGCCAGCAGCCAGGCCGGGCCGAAAGTGGATGGCTACACCTTC. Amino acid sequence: CASSQAGPKVDGYTF.

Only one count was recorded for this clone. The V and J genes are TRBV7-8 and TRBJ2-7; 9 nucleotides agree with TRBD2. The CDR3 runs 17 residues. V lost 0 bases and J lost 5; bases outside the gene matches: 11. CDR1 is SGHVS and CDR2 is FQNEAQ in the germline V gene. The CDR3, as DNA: TGTGCCAGCAGCTTAGCGTCGAGCGGGAGGACTCTACACGAGCAGTACTTC. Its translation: CASSLASSGRTLHEQYF.

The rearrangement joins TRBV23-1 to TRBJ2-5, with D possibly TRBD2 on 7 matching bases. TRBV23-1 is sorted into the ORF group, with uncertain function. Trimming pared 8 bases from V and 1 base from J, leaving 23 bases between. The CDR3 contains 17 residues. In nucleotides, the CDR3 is TGCGCCAGCGGCCGGGGTATTCACGGGGGGCTCCAAGAGACCCAGTACTTC. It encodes CASGRGIHGGLQETQYF.

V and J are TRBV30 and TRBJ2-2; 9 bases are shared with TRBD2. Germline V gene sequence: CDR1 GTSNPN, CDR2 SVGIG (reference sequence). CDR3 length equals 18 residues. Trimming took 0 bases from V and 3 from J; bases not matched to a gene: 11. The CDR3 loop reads CAWSVSRGRGIYTGELFF. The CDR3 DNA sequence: TGTGCCTGGAGTGTGTCTCGCGGGAGGGGGATATACACCGGGGAGCTGTTTTTT.

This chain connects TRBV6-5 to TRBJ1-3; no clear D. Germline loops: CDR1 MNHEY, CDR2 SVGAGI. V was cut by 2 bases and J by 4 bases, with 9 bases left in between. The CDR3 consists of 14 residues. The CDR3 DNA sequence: TGTGCCAGCAGTTACGCCGGTGACGGAAACACCATATATTTT. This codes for CASSYAGDGNTIYF.

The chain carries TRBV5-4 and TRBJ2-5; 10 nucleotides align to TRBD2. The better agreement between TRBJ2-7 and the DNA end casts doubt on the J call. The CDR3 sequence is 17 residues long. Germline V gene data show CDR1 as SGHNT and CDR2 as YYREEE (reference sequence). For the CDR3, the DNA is TGTGCCAGCAGCCCTGGGGCTAGCGGGAGTTCGGATTACGAGCAGTACTTC. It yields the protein CASSPGASGSSDYEQYF.

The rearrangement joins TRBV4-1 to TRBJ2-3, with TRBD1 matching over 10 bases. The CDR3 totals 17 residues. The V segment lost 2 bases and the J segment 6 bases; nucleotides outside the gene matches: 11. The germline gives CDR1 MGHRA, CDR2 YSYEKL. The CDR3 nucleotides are TGCGCCAGCAGCCAATTGGCCGAGACAGGGGGCATGGATACGCAGTATTTT. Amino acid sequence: CASSQLAETGGMDTQYF.

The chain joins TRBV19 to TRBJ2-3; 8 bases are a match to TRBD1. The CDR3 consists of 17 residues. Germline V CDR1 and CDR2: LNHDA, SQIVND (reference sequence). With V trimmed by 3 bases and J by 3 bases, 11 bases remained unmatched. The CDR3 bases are TGTGCCAGTAGTATCGCCCACTTTGGACAGGGTACAGATACGCAGTATTTT. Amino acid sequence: CASSIAHFGQGTDTQYF. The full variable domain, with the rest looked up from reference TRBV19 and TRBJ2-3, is DGGITQSPKYLFRKEGQNVTLSCEQNLNHDAMYWYRQDPGQGLRLIYYSQIVNDFQKGDIAEGYSVSREKKESFPLTVTSAQKNPTAFYLCASSIAHFGQGTDTQYFGPGTRLTVL.

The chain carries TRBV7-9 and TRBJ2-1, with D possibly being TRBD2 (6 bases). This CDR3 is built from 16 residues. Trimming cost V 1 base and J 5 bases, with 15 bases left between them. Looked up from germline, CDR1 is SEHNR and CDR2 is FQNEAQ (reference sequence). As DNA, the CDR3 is TGTGCCAGCAGCTTAGTGAGACTAGTAGTAAACAATGAGCAGTTCTTC. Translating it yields CASSLVRLVVNNEQFF.

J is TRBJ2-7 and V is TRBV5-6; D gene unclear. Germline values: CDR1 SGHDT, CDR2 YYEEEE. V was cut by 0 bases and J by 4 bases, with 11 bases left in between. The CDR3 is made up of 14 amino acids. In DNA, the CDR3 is TGTGCCAGCAGCTTGGTGGAAGGAAAATACGAGCAGTACTTC. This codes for CASSLVEGKYEQYF.

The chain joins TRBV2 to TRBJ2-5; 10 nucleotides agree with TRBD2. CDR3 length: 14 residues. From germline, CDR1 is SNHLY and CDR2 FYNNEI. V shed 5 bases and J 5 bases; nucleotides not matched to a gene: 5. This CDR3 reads CASSRQTSGETQYF. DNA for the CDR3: TGTGCCAGCAGTCGCCAGACTAGCGGGGAGACCCAGTACTTC.

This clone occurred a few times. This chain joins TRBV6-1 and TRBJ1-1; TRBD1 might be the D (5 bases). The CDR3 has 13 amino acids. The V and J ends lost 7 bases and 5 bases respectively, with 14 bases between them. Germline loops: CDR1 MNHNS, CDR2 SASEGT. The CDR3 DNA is TGTGCCAGCAAGAAGAGCCAGGGAACTGAAGCTTTCTTT. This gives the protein CASKKSQGTEAFF.

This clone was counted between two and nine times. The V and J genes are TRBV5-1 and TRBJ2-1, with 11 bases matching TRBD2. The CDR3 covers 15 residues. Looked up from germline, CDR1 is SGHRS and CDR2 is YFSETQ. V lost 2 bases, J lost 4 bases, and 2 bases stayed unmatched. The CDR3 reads CASSFTSGGYNEQFF. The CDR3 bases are TGCGCCAGCAGCTTCACTAGCGGGGGTTACAATGAGCAGTTCTTC.

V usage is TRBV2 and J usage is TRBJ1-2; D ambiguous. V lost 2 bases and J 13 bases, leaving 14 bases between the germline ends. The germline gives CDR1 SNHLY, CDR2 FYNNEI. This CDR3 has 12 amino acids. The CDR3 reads CASSEIQLTGTF. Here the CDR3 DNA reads TGTGCCAGCAGTGAAATACAGTTAACTGGCACCTTC.

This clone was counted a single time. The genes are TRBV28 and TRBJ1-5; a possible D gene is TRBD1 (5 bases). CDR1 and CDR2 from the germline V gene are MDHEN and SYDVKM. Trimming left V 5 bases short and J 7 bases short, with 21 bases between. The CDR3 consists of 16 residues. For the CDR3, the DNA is TGTGCCAGCAGTGGGGCGGTGATCGACTGGAGCCAGCCCCAGCATTTT. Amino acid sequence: CASSGAVIDWSQPQHF.

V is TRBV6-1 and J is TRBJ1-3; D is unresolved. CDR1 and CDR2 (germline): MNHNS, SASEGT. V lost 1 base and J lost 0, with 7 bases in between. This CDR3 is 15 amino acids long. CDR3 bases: TGTGCCAGCAGTGAAGGCTCCCGCTCTGGAAACACCATATATTTT. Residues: CASSEGSRSGNTIYF.

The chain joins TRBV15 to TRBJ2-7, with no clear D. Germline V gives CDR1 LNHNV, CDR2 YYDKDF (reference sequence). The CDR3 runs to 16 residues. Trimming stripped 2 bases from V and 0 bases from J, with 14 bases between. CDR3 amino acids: CATSRIRASLSYEQYF. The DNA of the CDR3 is TGTGCCACCAGCAGAATACGAGCGTCCCTCTCCTACGAGCAGTACTTC.

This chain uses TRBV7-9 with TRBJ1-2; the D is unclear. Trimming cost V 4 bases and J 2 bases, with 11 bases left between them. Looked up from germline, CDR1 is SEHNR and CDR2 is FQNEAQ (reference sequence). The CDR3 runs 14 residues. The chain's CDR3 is CASSWGGQNYGYTF. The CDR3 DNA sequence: TGTGCCAGCAGCTGGGGTGGGCAGAACTATGGCTACACCTTC.

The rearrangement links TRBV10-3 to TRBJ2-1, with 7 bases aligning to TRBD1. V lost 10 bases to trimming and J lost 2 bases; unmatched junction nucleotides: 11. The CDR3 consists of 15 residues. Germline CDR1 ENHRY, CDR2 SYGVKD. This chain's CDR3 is CATGRQGRTYNEQFF. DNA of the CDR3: TGTGCCACCGGAAGACAGGGAAGGACCTACAATGAGCAGTTCTTC.

CDR3 nucleotide sequence: TGTGCCAGCAGTTTAACAGGGAGTGGTCAGCCCCAGCATTTT. It yields the protein CASSLTGSGQPQHF. The chain couples TRBV6-5 to TRBJ1-5, with D possibly being TRBD1 (6 bases). The CDR3 is 14 amino acids. Germline values: CDR1 MNHEY, CDR2 SVGAGI. The V end lost 4 bases, the J end lost 6 bases, and 13 bases lay between the germline ends.